The T cell receptor beta chain described here comes from a study of PD-1 blockade in classical Hodgkin lymphoma. Broader study findings: Compared with healthy donors, newly diagnosed patients reportedly showed lower baseline TCR diversity.

Concerning this clone itself: Its antigen is undetermined.

V lost 5 bases to trimming and J lost 1 base, with 30 bases between them. CDR1 and CDR2 from the germline V gene are MNHEY and SMNVEV (reference sequence). The CDR3 covers 21 residues. TCRdb keeps only in-frame clones here, not all; method: immunoSEQ multiplex PCR. The data hold about 23,000 clones, with more than 90% observed a single time. Time point indicated: newly diagnosed, previously untreated cHL patient sample. Using magnetic negative selection, the CD4+ T cells were separated out of thawed PBMCs. A comparison was provided by newly diagnosed, untreated classical Hodgkin lymphoma PBMCs. The chain recombines TRBV27 with TRBJ1-5, with a tentative D call TRBD1 (6 bases). The sequence derives from a human donor with classical Hodgkin lymphoma. Sequenced: CD4+ T cells from blood. The CDR3: CASSPLTSGGQGRGSNQPQHF. CDR3 sequence (DNA): TGTGCCAGCAGTCCTCTCACCTCTGGGGGGCAGGGTCGAGGGAGCAATCAGCCCCAGCATTTT.